The TCR beta chain under discussion was sequenced for a study of cytomegalovirus exposure and HLA in healthy donors. The donors comprised healthy bone marrow donors. To note about this clone: Its matching antigen is unknown.

Germline values: CDR1 SEHNR, CDR2 FQNEAQ (reference sequence). This CDR3 comprises 12 residues. With 5 bases removed from V and 6 bases from J, the gap between germline ends came to 10 bases. Use of 60 Vbeta and 13 Jbeta primers characterized the PCR. TCRdb keeps only in-frame clones here, not all; method: immunoSEQ multiplex PCR. The data hold around 110,000 clones, with under 85% observed a single time. The study's findings and limits: Later analysis identified a missense DCLRE1C variant that was linked to TCR beta V- and J-gene trimming. The majority of CMV-associated TCR beta chains were reported as apparently HLA-restricted in a later analysis. An observed cluster of highly shared sequence variants was recorded as a likely sequencing artifact.

The origin of this receptor is a woman aged 18 to 35 in good health and CMV-seronegative. What was sequenced was PBMCs. The chain couples TRBV7-9 to TRBJ1-1, with D possibly being TRBD1 (6 bases). CDR3 DNA: TGTGCCAGCAGCCTACAGGGAGCTGAAGCTTTCTTT. This encodes CASSLQGAEAFF.